This T cell receptor (beta chain) was sequenced during a study of identical twins. This clonotype has at least ten counts. The CDR3 loop spans 12 amino acids. The ends were cut back, 1 base at V and 9 bases at J, with 7 bases in the middle. TCRdb itself ran the 5' RACE reads through MiXCR, one entry per CDR3 protein. Seen here are roughly 280,000 distinct CDR3 sequences, roughly 8.6% observed once, and the top ten hold about 7.1%. In addition, the sample was reused for a study of yellow fever vaccine responses in identical twins.

The gene calls are TRBV12-3 or TRBV12-4 and TRBJ2-1; D unresolved. This clonotype originated in a young woman in good health. The sequencing sample was made of CD8+ T cells sorted from blood. Written as DNA, the CDR3 is TGTGCCAGCAGTTTAGTAGGGCTTGAGCAGTTCTTC. Encoded protein: CASSLVGLEQFF.